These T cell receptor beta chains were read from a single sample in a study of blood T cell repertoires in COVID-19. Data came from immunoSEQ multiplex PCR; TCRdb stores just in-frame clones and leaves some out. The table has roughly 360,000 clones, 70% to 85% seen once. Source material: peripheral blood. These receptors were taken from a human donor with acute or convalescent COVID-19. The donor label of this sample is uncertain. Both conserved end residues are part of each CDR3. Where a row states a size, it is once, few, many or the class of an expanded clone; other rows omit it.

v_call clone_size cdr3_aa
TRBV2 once CASSQTGENTEAFF
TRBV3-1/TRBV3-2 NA CASSLPGTGNEKLFF
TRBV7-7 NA CASSLNQGSEAFF
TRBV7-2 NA CASSLIVANQPQHF
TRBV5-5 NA CASSLSATGGAFF
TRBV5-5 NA CASSLLSGSGANVLTF
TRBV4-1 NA CASSQAPGLLSGEQYF
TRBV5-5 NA CASSLELAGGPVTQYF
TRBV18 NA CASSPSGTRSTNEQFF
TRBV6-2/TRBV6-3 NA CASSPRFVTQYF
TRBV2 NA CASSERGTSGHNEQFF
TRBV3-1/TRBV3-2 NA CASSQGDKKKNTEAFF
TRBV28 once CASSLGGQGKVVGYTF
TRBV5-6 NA CASSSPVRRDKNGNEAFF
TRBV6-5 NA CASSSSGIAKNIQYF
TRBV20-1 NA CSASTWAGATDTQYF
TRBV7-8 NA CASSLSTGYETQYF
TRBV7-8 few CASSLSFRGSTIYF
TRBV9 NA CASSAHGVGNTEAFF
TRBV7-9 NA CASSLAQGTPSSGANVLTF
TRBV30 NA CAWSVLAGYQETQYF
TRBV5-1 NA CASSRTKGTDNYGYTF
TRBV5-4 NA CASSLGLAGHNEQFF
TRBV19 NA CASSIDRSAGAGETQYF
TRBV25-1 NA CASSELQKNSPLHF
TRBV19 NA CASSIFIRGEAFF
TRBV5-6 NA CASSRTGIGNIQYF
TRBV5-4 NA CASSLSYVSTDTQYF
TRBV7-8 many CASSLVISTVLAGGNNEQFF
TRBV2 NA CASSELGLSTDTQYF
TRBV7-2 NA CASYSAFGGTEAFF
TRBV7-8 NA CASSWTVLNGYTF
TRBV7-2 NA CASSLILGRADTQYF
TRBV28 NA CASRTGVDSGELFF
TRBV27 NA CASSLGRRGWLFF
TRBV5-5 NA CASSLVIGGSYNSPLHF
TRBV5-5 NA CASSLDPTSSRGYTF
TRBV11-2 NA CASSLGARDIGGYTF
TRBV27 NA CASRLGTSGRLNEQFF
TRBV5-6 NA CASSPGDRYNEQFF
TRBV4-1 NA CASSQLGIAGVKETQYF
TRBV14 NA CASSQEFPLNSPLHF
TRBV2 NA CATRGATTNEKLFF
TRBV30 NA CAWSGVGGYTEAFF
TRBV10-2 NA CASGQAGDTQYF
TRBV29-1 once CSVKDRSGNTIYF
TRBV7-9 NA CASSLERRNTEAFF
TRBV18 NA CASSPREGEKLFF
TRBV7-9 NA CASSLAQGGRGEQYF
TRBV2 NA CASTKGAGELFF
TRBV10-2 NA CASSDHGGGVPDTQYF
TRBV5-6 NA CASSLAGRRDGYTF
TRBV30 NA CACRTGASSYNSPLHF
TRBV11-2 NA CASSTRPQGTWAFF
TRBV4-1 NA CASSQADGGAWYF
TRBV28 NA CASGGQSKQPQHF
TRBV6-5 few CASSYTGTANTGELFF
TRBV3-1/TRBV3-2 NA CASSRWGPTYEQYF
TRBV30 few CAWSRTRGGEKLFF